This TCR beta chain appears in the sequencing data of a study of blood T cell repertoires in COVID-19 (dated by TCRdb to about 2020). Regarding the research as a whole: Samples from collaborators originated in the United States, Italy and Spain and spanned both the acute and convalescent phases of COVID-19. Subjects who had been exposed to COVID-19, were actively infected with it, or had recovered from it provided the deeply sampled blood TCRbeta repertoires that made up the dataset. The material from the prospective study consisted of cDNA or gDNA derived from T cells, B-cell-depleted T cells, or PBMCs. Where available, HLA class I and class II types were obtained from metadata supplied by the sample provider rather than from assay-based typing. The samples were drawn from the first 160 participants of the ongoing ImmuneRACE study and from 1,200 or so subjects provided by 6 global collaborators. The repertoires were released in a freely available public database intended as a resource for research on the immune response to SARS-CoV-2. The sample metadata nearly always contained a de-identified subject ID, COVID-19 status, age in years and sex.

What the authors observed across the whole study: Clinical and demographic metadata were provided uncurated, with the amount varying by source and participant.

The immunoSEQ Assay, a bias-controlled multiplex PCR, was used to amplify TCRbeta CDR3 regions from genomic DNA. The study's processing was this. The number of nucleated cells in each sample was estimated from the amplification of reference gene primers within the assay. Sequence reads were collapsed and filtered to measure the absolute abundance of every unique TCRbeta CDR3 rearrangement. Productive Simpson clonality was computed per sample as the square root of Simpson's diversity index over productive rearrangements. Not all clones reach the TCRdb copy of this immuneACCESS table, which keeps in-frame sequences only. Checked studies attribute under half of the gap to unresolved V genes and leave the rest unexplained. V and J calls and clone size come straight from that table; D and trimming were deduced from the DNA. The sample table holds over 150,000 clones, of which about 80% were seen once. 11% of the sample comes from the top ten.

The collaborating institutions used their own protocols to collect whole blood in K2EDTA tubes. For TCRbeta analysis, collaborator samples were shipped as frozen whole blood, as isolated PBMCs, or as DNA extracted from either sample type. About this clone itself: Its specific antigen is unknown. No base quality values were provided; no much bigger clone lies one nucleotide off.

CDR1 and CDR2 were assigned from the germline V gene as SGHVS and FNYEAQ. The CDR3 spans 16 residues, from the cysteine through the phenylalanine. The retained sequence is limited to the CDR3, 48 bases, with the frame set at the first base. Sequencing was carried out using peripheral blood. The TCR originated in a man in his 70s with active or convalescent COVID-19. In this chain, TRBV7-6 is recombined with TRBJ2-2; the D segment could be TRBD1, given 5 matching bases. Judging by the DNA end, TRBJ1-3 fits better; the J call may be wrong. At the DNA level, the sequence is TGTGCCAGCAGCCGCCAGACTCAGGGAATTGGAAACACCATATATTTT. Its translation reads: CASSRQTQGIGNTIYF.